This T cell receptor (beta chain) derives from a study of siplizumab effects on memory and regulatory T cells. Generated by immunoSEQ multiplex PCR, the TCRdb table keeps only in-frame clones and is missing some. In the table there are about 120,000 clones, 92% of which are singletons. The CDR3 runs to 15 residues. V shed 5 bases and J 4 bases; nucleotides not matched to a gene: 7. Germline CDR1 and CDR2: MNHNS and SASEGT. The specimen was CD4+ T cells sorted from blood. The sequence derives from a human donor in good health. V usage is TRBV6-1 and J usage is TRBJ1-4; 7 bases agree with TRBD1. This CDR3 is CASSRTGALNEKLFF. The CDR3 DNA sequence: TGTGCCAGCAGTCGGACAGGAGCCCTTAATGAAAAACTGTTTTTT.